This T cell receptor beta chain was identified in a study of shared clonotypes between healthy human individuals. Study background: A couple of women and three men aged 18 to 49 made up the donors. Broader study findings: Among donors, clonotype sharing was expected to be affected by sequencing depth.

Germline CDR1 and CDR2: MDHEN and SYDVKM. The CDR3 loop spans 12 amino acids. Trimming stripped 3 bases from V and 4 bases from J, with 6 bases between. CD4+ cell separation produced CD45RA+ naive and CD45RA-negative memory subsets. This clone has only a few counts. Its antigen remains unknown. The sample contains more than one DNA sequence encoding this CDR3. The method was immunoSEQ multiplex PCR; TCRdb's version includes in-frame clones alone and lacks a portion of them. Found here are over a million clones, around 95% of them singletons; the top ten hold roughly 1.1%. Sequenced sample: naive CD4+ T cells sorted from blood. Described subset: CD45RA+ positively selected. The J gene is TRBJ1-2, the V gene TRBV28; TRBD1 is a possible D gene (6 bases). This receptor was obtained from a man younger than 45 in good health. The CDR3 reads CASSLDSYGYTF. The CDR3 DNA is TGTGCCAGCAGTTTGGACAGCTATGGCTACACCTTC.